Listed below are T cell receptor beta chains from one sample, sequenced in a study of cytomegalovirus exposure and HLA in healthy donors. The data were produced by immunoSEQ multiplex PCR, yet TCRdb's version contains in-frame clones alone and is incomplete. The profile covers about 140,000 clones, with 60% to 80% appearing a single time and 3% to 5% taken by the ten largest. Sequencing was carried out using PBMCs. These receptors came from a male donor in good health and CMV-seronegative. Both conserved end residues are part of each CDR3. Each record gives: J gene, D gene, V gene, clone size, CDR3 protein, CDR3 DNA. D genes are given only for firm matches. Rows give clone size only sometimes, using once, few, many, or a class for an expanded clone.

J gene: TRBJ2-7; D gene: TRBD2; V gene: TRBV11-2; clone size: .; CDR3 protein: CASSSRTSGGPFEQYF; CDR3 DNA: TGTGCCAGCAGCTCACGGACTAGCGGGGGGCCGTTTGAGCAGTACTTC
J gene: TRBJ2-2; D gene: TRBD1; V gene: TRBV6-6; clone size: few; CDR3 protein: CASTGTGGIGELFF; CDR3 DNA: TGTGCCAGCACCGGGACAGGGGGCATCGGGGAGCTGTTTTTT
J gene: TRBJ2-4; D gene: .; V gene: TRBV2; clone size: .; CDR3 protein: CASRQEIYVKNSQYF; CDR3 DNA: TGTGCCAGCAGACAGGAAATCTATGTCAAAAACAGTCAGTACTTC
J gene: TRBJ2-2; D gene: .; V gene: TRBV4-1; clone size: .; CDR3 protein: CASSQTGSNTGELFF; CDR3 DNA: TGCGCCAGCAGCCAGACGGGGTCTAACACCGGGGAGCTGTTTTTT
J gene: TRBJ2-5; D gene: TRBD2; V gene: TRBV4-1; clone size: few; CDR3 protein: CASSQVVLAGGREQYF; CDR3 DNA: TGCGCCAGCAGCCAAGTAGTGCTAGCGGGAGGGAGGGAGCAGTACTTC
J gene: TRBJ1-5; D gene: .; V gene: TRBV5-5; clone size: .; CDR3 protein: CASSLSLMYSNQPQHF; CDR3 DNA: TGTGCCAGCAGCTTGTCCCTTATGTATAGCAATCAGCCCCAGCATTTT
J gene: TRBJ2-1; D gene: TRBD2; V gene: TRBV5-6; clone size: few; CDR3 protein: CASSLGLAERDGEQFF; CDR3 DNA: TGTGCCAGCAGCTTGGGACTAGCGGAGAGAGATGGTGAGCAGTTCTTC
J gene: TRBJ2-7; D gene: TRBD2; V gene: TRBV6-6; clone size: .; CDR3 protein: CASSYSSGGAEQYF; CDR3 DNA: TGTGCCAGCAGTTACTCTAGCGGGGGGGCCGAGCAGTACTTC
J gene: TRBJ1-2; D gene: TRBD1; V gene: TRBV7-8; clone size: .; CDR3 protein: CASSRKTGVSDGYTF; CDR3 DNA: TGTGCCAGCAGCCGGAAAACAGGGGTTTCAGATGGCTACACCTTC
J gene: TRBJ2-3; D gene: TRBD2; V gene: TRBV6-6; clone size: once; CDR3 protein: CASSLGLAGVADTQYF; CDR3 DNA: TGTGCCAGCAGTTTGGGACTAGCGGGAGTTGCAGATACGCAGTATTTT
J gene: TRBJ1-5; D gene: .; V gene: TRBV29-1; clone size: .; CDR3 protein: CSVGGGEGNQPQHF; CDR3 DNA: TGCAGCGTTGGAGGGGGTGAAGGCAATCAGCCCCAGCATTTT
J gene: TRBJ2-2; D gene: TRBD1; V gene: TRBV9; clone size: once; CDR3 protein: CASSVSTGTNTGELFF; CDR3 DNA: TGTGCCAGCAGCGTATCGACAGGGACGAACACCGGGGAGCTGTTTTTT
J gene: TRBJ1-4; D gene: TRBD1; V gene: TRBV7-2; clone size: few; CDR3 protein: CASSFIAGGVEKLFF; CDR3 DNA: TGTGCCAGCAGCTTTATCGCAGGGGGCGTGGAAAAACTGTTTTTT
J gene: TRBJ2-7; D gene: .; V gene: TRBV6-5; clone size: .; CDR3 protein: CASSLQGGSSYEQYF; CDR3 DNA: TGTGCCAGCAGTCTACAGGGGGGGAGCTCCTACGAGCAGTACTTC
J gene: TRBJ1-5; D gene: TRBD1; V gene: TRBV2; clone size: .; CDR3 protein: CASSWGDRANQPQHF; CDR3 DNA: TGTGCCAGCAGTTGGGGCGACAGGGCCAATCAGCCCCAGCATTTT
J gene: TRBJ2-7; D gene: TRBD1; V gene: TRBV28; clone size: .; CDR3 protein: CASRRQGISYEQYF; CDR3 DNA: TGTGCCAGCAGACGACAGGGGATTAGCTACGAGCAGTACTTC
J gene: TRBJ2-7; D gene: TRBD2; V gene: TRBV9; clone size: .; CDR3 protein: CASSVEASGLYEQYF; CDR3 DNA: TGTGCCAGCAGCGTAGAGGCTAGCGGACTCTACGAGCAGTACTTC
J gene: TRBJ1-2; D gene: .; V gene: TRBV6-5; clone size: .; CDR3 protein: CASSPRGTTNYGYTF; CDR3 DNA: TGTGCCAGCAGCCCTCGGGGAACCACTAACTATGGCTACACCTTC
J gene: TRBJ2-5; D gene: TRBD2; V gene: TRBV4-3; clone size: .; CDR3 protein: CASSLAGGQETQYF; CDR3 DNA: TGCGCCAGCAGCCTAGCGGGGGGGCAAGAGACCCAGTACTTC
J gene: TRBJ1-5; D gene: TRBD1; V gene: TRBV12-5; clone size: .; CDR3 protein: CASAYSTVSEAGTENQPQHF; CDR3 DNA: TGTGCTAGTGCCTATTCCACGGTCTCCGAGGCCGGGACAGAAAATCAGCCCCAGCATTTT
J gene: TRBJ1-6; D gene: .; V gene: TRBV11-2; clone size: .; CDR3 protein: CASSSTDRGAPLHF; CDR3 DNA: TGTGCCAGCAGCTCGACAGACCGGGGGGCCCCCCTCCACTTT
J gene: TRBJ2-5; D gene: TRBD2; V gene: TRBV18; clone size: .; CDR3 protein: CASSPSLPGEAGNWETQYF; CDR3 DNA: TGTGCCAGCTCACCATCCCTTCCCGGGGAAGCGGGAAATTGGGAGACCCAGTACTTC
J gene: TRBJ2-3; D gene: TRBD2; V gene: TRBV14; clone size: .; CDR3 protein: CASSQESQGLAGVVSTDTQYF; CDR3 DNA: TGTGCCAGCAGCCAAGAAAGTCAAGGACTAGCGGGAGTAGTGAGCACAGATACGCAGTATTTT
J gene: TRBJ2-7; D gene: .; V gene: TRBV11-2; clone size: .; CDR3 protein: CASSTYSTGREQYF; CDR3 DNA: TGTGCCAGCAGTACTTATTCTACAGGGCGCGAGCAGTACTTC
J gene: TRBJ1-3; D gene: TRBD1; V gene: TRBV27; clone size: .; CDR3 protein: CASSLLGDRGRGNTIYF; CDR3 DNA: TGTGCCAGCAGCCTACTTGGGGACAGGGGGCGTGGAAACACCATATATTTT
J gene: TRBJ2-1; D gene: TRBD1; V gene: TRBV7-9; clone size: .; CDR3 protein: CASSRTGQSYNEQFF; CDR3 DNA: TGTGCCAGCAGCCGAACGGGACAGTCCTACAATGAGCAGTTCTTC
J gene: TRBJ2-3; D gene: TRBD2; V gene: TRBV6-4; clone size: .; CDR3 protein: CASSELPSGGDTQYF; CDR3 DNA: TGTGCCAGCAGTGAGTTGCCTAGCGGAGGAGATACGCAGTATTTT
J gene: TRBJ1-5; D gene: .; V gene: TRBV27; clone size: .; CDR3 protein: CASSPTGLWGSNQPQHF; CDR3 DNA: TGTGCCAGCAGTCCAACAGGCCTTTGGGGTAGCAATCAGCCCCAGCATTTT
J gene: TRBJ1-2; D gene: TRBD1; V gene: TRBV6-5; clone size: once; CDR3 protein: CASISGQGLNYGYTF; CDR3 DNA: TGTGCCAGCATTTCCGGACAGGGACTTAACTATGGCTACACCTTC
J gene: TRBJ2-7; D gene: TRBD2; V gene: TRBV28; clone size: .; CDR3 protein: CASRVEGLADSYEQYF; CDR3 DNA: TGTGCCAGCAGGGTGGAGGGACTAGCGGATTCCTACGAGCAGTACTTC